The 19 T cell receptor beta chains presented below share a single source sample, sequenced in a study of cytomegalovirus exposure and HLA in healthy donors. Primers for the PCR totalled 60 Vbeta and 13 Jbeta. Profiled with immunoSEQ multiplex PCR; TCRdb holds only in-frame clones, not every one. Counted here are about 67,000 clones, about three quarters occurring once; the ten biggest clones make up around 9.7%. Source material: PBMCs. Source of these receptors: a man aged 35-49 years in good health and CMV-seronegative.

The J gene is TRBJ1-6, the V gene TRBV7-2; D possibly corresponds to TRBD1 (6 bases). V was pared by 5 bases and J by 7 bases, with 18 bases between. CDR3 length: 16 amino acids. Germline loops: CDR1 SGHTA, CDR2 FQGNSA. The DNA of the CDR3 is TGTGCCAGCAGCCCAACTGCCTGGACAGTAAATTCACCCCTCCACTTT. This gives the protein CASSPTAWTVNSPLHF.

V gene TRBV28 combines with J gene TRBJ1-5; D ambiguous. Trimming removed 6 bases from V and 8 bases from J, with 11 bases in between. Germline lookup yields CDR1 MDHEN and CDR2 SYDVKM. This CDR3 is 12 amino acids long. The CDR3 reads CASRGRREPQHF. The CDR3 nucleotides read TGTGCCAGCAGAGGGCGGAGGGAGCCCCAGCATTTT. Full variable domain (remainder filled in from reference TRBV28 and TRBJ1-5): DVKVTQSSRYLVKRTGEKVFLECVQDMDHENMFWYRQDPGLGLRLIYFSYDVKMKEKGDIPEGYSVSREKKERFSLILESASTNQTSMYLCASRGRREPQHFGDGTRLSIL.

The rearrangement uses TRBV6-1 and TRBJ2-1, with 9 bases identical to TRBD2. The germline V gene has CDR1 MNHNS and CDR2 SASEGT. CDR3 size: 13 residues. The V gene end was trimmed by 8 bases and the J gene end by 8 bases; junction bases not matched to a gene: 7. The CDR3 reads CASRREGSYEQFF. As DNA, the CDR3 is TGTGCCAGCCGGCGGGAGGGCAGCTATGAGCAGTTCTTC.

The V call is TRBV2, the J call TRBJ2-3; 8 bases agree with TRBD2. Trimming cost V 2 bases and J 4 bases; bases outside gene matches: 5. The CDR3 extends over 15 amino acids. CDR1 SNHLY and CDR2 FYNNEI come from the germline V gene. As DNA, the CDR3 is TGTGCCAGCAGTGAAACAAGCGGGAGCGCAGATACGCAGTATTTT. It codes for CASSETSGSADTQYF.

This sequence joins TRBV28 and TRBJ1-3; D call uncertain. Germline V gives CDR1 MDHEN, CDR2 SYDVKM. The CDR3 is 14 residues long. V lost 4 bases, J lost 0 bases, and 7 bases lay in between. CDR3 coding DNA: TGTGCCAGCAGTTGGCACAGCTCTGGAAACACCATATATTTT. As protein: CASSWHSSGNTIYF. Complete variable domain (other parts from reference TRBV28 and TRBJ1-3): DVKVTQSSRYLVKRTGEKVFLECVQDMDHENMFWYRQDPGLGLRLIYFSYDVKMKEKGDIPEGYSVSREKKERFSLILESASTNQTSMYLCASSWHSSGNTIYFGEGSWLTVV.

The CDR3 sequence: CASSKRDTNNQPQHF. In DNA form, the CDR3 reads TGTGCCAGCAGCAAAAGGGACACTAACAATCAGCCCCAGCATTTT. The chain combines TRBV6-1 with TRBJ1-5, with D perhaps matching TRBD1 (6 bases). Deletions cut 6 bases from V and 3 bases from J, with 15 bases between. The CDR3 covers 15 residues. Germline CDR1 reads MNHNS; CDR2 reads SASEGT.

This clone has a single count. J is TRBJ2-1 and V is TRBV19, with 12 nucleotides matching TRBD2. Germline trimming cut 7 bases from V and 7 bases from J; bases unmatched to any gene: 5. Germline V gene sequence: CDR1 LNHDA, CDR2 SQIVND (reference sequence). This CDR3 has 14 residues. CDR3 in amino acids: CASNGLAGPNEQFF. CDR3 DNA: TGTGCCAGTAATGGACTAGCGGGACCAAATGAGCAGTTCTTC.

This clone turned up a few times. The chain recombines TRBV5-1 with TRBJ1-1; no firm D call. Looked up from germline, CDR1 is SGHRS and CDR2 is YFSETQ. V was clipped by 6 bases and J by 2 bases, with 11 bases between them. The CDR3 has 13 residues. The CDR3 coding sequence is TGCGCCAGCACCCAGACGGGAAACACTGAAGCTTTCTTT. This gives the protein CASTQTGNTEAFF.

The sample holds one count of this clone. The chain has TRBV11-2 and TRBJ2-4, with TRBD1 matching 8 bases. CDR3 length: 15 residues. CDR1 SGHAT and CDR2 FQNNGV come from the germline V gene. The ends lost 3 bases at V and 5 bases at J; junction bases unmatched: 6. This chain's CDR3 is CASSFNPGQENIQYF. The CDR3 bases are TGTGCCAGCAGCTTTAATCCGGGACAGGAAAACATTCAGTACTTC.

The chain combines TRBV28 with TRBJ2-6, with D possibly TRBD2 on 5 matching bases. The CDR3 has 15 amino acids. The V gene lost 1 base and the J gene lost 2 bases, with 6 bases spanning the gap. Germline assignment: CDR1 MDHEN and CDR2 SYDVKM. CDR3 DNA: TGTGCCAGCAGTTTATTGGGAGCTGGGGCCAACGTCCTGACTTTC. This gives the protein CASSLLGAGANVLTF.

The rearrangement joins TRBV28 to TRBJ2-2, with a tentative D call TRBD2 (6 bases). Per germline, CDR1 MDHEN and CDR2 SYDVKM. This CDR3 has 15 residues. Deletions cut 6 bases from V and 5 bases from J, with 16 bases between. CDR3 nucleotides: TGTGCCAGCAGATCTACCGGGACTCGAACCGGGGAGCTGTTTTTT. Its translation is CASRSTGTRTGELFF.

The sample holds one count of this clone. The chain combines TRBV28 with TRBJ1-2; TRBD1 might be the D (5 bases). CDR1 and CDR2 (germline): MDHEN, SYDVKM. The CDR3 contains 13 residues. V gave up 5 bases and J gave up 7 bases, with 14 bases separating them. CDR3: CASSPSRVFGYTF. In DNA form, the CDR3 reads TGTGCCAGCAGTCCCAGCAGGGTCTTTGGCTACACCTTC.

This clone was picked up a small number of times. The CDR3 reads CASSDVRDSGNTIYF. CDR3 DNA sequence: TGTGCCAGCAGTGATGTCAGGGACTCTGGAAACACCATATATTTT. The V and J genes are TRBV6-1 and TRBJ1-3; TRBD1 is a possible D gene (5 bases). Germline CDR1 reads MNHNS; CDR2 reads SASEGT. Trimming pared 3 bases from V and 0 bases from J, leaving 9 bases between. The CDR3 is 15 amino acids.

V is TRBV7-8 and J is TRBJ2-7; D is ambiguous. The CDR3 contains 15 residues. Germline V gene data show CDR1 as SGHVS and CDR2 as FQNEAQ. The V and J ends lost 0 bases and 3 bases respectively, with 12 bases between them. The CDR3 region has the DNA TGTGCCAGCAGCTTAGCACCCCGACAAGACTACGAGCAGTACTTC. Amino acids: CASSLAPRQDYEQYF.

Only one count was recorded for this clone. This chain uses TRBV6-5 with TRBJ1-1; TRBD1 agrees at 8 bases. V lost 5 bases to trimming and J lost 1 base; unmatched junction nucleotides: 0. Germline values: CDR1 MNHEY, CDR2 SVGAGI. The CDR3 covers 13 residues. CDR3 sequence: CASSDRGNTEAFF. As DNA, the CDR3 is TGTGCCAGCAGTGACAGGGGGAACACTGAAGCTTTCTTT.

The V and J genes are TRBV7-2 and TRBJ2-1, with TRBD2 as a possible D gene (6 bases). The CDR3 is 14 residues long. The germline CDR1 and CDR2 sequences are SGHTA and FQGNSA. The V end was cut by 5 bases, the J end by 4 bases, with 12 bases between. DNA of the CDR3: TGTGCCAGCAGCGGCCCGGGACTGTACAATGAGCAGTTCTTC. As protein: CASSGPGLYNEQFF.

Worth noting for this clone: The junction shows a germline mismatch at one end, possibly a read error. The chain links TRBV7-8 to TRBJ1-2; the match to TRBD1 covers 8 bases. The CDR3 has 13 residues. Per the germline V gene, CDR1 is SGHVS and CDR2 is FQNEAQ. The CDR3 here is CASSLARTGLILF. CDR3 nucleotide sequence: TGTGCCAGCAGCTTAGCCCGGACAGGGTTAATCCTCTTC.

The chain's CDR3 is CASSLILREGRYEQYF. DNA of the CDR3: TGTGCCAGCAGTTTAATCCTCCGGGAGGGCCGGTACGAGCAGTACTTC. The chain couples TRBV27 to TRBJ2-7; TRBD2 matches at 8 bases. The J segment lost 4 bases and the V segment lost 2 bases, leaving 10 bases of the junction unmatched. This CDR3 is 16 amino acids long. Germline assignment: CDR1 MNHEY and CDR2 SMNVEV (reference sequence).

The CDR3 region has the DNA TGCAGCGTTGGACACACCCCCCACACCGGGGAGCTGTTTTTT. Translated, it gives CSVGHTPHTGELFF. The chain has TRBV29-1 and TRBJ2-2; D remains unclear. The CDR3 has 14 residues. The germline CDR1 and CDR2 sequences are SQVTM and ANQGSEA. V was shortened by 4 bases and J by 3 bases, with 12 bases between the two germline ends.